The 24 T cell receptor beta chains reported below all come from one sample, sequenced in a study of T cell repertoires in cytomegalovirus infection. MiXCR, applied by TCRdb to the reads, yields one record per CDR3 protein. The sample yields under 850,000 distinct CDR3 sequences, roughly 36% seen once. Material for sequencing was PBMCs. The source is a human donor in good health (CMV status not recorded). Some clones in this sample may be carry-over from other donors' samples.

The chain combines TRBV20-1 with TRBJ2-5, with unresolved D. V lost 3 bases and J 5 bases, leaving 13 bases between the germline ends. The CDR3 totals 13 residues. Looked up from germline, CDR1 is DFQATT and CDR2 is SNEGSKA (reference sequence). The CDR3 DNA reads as TGCAGTGCTAGCAGGACGCACAAGGAGACCCAGTACTTC. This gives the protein CSASRTHKETQYF.

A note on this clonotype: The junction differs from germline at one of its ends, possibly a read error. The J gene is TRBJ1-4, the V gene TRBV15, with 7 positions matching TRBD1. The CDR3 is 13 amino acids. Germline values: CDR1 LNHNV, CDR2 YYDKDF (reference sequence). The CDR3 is CSTSWDSTEKLFF. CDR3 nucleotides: TGTTCCACCAGCTGGGACAGTACTGAAAAACTGTTTTTT.

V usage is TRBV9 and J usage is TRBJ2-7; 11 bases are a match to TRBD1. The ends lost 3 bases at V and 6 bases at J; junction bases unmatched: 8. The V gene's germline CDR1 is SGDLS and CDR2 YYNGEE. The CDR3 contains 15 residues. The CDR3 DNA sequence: TGTGCCAGCAGCGCAGACCGGACAGGGGGCAGCGAGCAGTACTTC. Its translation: CASSADRTGGSEQYF.

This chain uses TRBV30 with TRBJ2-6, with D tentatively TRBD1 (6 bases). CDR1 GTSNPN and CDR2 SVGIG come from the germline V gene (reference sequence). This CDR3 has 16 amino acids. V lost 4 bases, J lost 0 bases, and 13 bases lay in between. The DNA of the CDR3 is TGTGCCTGGACAGGACAGCCCCTCTCTGGGGCCAACGTCCTGACTTTC. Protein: CAWTGQPLSGANVLTF.

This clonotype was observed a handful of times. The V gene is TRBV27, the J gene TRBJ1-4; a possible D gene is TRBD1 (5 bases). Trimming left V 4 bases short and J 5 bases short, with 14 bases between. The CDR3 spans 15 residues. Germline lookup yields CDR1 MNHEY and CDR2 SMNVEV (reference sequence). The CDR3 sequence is CASSSGHRLNEKLFF. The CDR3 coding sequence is TGTGCCAGCAGTTCGGGGCATAGATTAAATGAAAAACTGTTTTTT.

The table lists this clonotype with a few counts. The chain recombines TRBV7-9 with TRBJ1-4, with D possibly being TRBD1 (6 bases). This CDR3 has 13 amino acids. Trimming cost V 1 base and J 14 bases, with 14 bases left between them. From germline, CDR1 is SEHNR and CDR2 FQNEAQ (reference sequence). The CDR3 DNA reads TGTGCCAGCAGCTTAGAGGTCCGGGGGCGGCTGTTTTTT. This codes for CASSLEVRGRLFF.

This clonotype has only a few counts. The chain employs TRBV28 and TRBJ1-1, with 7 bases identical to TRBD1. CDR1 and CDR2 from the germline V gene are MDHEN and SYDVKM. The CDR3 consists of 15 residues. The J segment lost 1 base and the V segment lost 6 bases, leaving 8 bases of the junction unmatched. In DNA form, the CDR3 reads TGTGCCAGCAGCGTTATCGGGACAGCGAACACTGAAGCTTTCTTT. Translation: CASSVIGTANTEAFF.

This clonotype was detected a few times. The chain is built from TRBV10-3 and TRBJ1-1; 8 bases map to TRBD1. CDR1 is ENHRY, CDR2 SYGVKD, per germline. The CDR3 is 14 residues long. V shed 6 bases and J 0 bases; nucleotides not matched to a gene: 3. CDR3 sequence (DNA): TGTGCCATCAGGATGACAGGGGTGAACACTGAAGCTTTCTTT. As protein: CAIRMTGVNTEAFF.

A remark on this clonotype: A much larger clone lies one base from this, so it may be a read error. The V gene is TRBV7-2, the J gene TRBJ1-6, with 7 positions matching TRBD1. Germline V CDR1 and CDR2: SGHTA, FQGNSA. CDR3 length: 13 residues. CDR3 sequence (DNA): TGTTCCAGCAGCTTAGACAGGGAGAGACTCCTCCACTTT. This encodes CSSSLDRERLLHF.

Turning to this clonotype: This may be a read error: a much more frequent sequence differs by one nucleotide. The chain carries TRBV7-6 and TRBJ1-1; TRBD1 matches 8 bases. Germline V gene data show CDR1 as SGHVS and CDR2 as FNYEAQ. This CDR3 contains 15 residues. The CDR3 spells CDSSSGGGVNTEAFF. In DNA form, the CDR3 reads TGTGACAGCAGCTCAGGGGGCGGAGTGAACACTGAAGCTTTCTTT.

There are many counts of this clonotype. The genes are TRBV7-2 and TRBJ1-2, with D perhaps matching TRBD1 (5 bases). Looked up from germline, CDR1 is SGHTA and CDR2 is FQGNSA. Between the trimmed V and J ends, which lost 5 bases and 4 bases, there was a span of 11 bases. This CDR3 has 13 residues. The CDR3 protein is CASSLGVVYGYTF. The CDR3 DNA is TGTGCCAGCAGCCTGGGGGTTGTCTATGGCTACACCTTC.

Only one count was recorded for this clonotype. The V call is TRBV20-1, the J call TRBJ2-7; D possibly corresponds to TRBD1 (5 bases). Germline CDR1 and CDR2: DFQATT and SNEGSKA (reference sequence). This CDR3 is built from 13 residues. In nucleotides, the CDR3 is TGCAGGGCAAGCAAGGACAACTCCTACGAGCAGTACTTC. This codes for CRASKDNSYEQYF.

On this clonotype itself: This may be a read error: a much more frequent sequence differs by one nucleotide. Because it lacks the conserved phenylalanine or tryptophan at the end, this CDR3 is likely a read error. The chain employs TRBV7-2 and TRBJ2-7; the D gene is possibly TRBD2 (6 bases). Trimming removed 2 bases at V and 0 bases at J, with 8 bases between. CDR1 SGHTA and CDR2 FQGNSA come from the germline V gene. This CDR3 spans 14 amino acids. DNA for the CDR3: TGTGCCAGCAGCTTAACACTAGCCTCCTACGAGCAGTACTTA. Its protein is CASSLTLASYEQYL.

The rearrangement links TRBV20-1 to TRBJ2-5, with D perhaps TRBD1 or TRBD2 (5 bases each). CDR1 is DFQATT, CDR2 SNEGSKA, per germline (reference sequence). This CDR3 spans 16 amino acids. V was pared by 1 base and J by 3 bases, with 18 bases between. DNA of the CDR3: TGCAGTGCTAGAGGACGTCCAGGGACCGAGGAAGAGACCCAGTACTTC. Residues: CSARGRPGTEEETQYF.

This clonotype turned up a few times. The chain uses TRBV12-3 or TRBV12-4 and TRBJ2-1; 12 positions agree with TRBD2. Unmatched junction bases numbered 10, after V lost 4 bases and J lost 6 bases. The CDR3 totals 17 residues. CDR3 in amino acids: CASSSIQTSGGPNEQFF. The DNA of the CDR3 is TGTGCCAGCAGTTCTATCCAGACTAGCGGGGGACCCAATGAGCAGTTCTTC.

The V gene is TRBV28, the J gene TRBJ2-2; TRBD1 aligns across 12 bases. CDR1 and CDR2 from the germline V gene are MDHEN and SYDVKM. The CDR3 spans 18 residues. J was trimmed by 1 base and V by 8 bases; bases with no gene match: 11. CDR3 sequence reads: CASGWDRGLGMNTGELFF. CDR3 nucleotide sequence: TGTGCCAGCGGATGGGACAGGGGGCTGGGGATGAACACCGGGGAGCTGTTTTTT.

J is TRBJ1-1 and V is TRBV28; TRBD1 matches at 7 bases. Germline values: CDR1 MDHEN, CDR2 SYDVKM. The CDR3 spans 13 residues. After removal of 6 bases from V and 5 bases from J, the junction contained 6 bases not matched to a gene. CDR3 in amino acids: CASRDRRTTEAFF. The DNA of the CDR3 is TGTGCCAGCAGGGACAGGCGAACAACTGAAGCTTTCTTT.

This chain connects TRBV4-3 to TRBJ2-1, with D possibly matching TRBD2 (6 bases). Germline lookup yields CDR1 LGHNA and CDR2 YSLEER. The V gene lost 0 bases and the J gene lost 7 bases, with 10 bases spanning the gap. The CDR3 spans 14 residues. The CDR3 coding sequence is TGCGCCAGCAGCCAAGATATGGGGGGAAATGAGCAGTTCTTC. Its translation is CASSQDMGGNEQFF.

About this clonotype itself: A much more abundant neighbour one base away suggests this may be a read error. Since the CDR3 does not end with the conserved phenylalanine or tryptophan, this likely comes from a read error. The CDR3 sequence: CATLAGRQETQYS. CDR3 nucleotides: TGTGCCACCCTAGCGGGACGTCAAGAGACCCAGTACTCC. This sequence joins TRBV7-8 and TRBJ2-5; 9 positions agree with TRBD2. Germline V gives CDR1 SGHVS, CDR2 FQNEAQ. With 10 bases clipped from V and 2 bases from J, the junction kept 5 bases outside the gene matches. The CDR3 totals 13 residues.

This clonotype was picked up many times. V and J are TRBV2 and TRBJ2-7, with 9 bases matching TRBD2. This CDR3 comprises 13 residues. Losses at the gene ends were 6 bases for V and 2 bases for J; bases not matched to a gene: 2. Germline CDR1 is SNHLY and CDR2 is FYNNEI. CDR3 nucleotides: TGTGCCAGCAGGACTAGCGGAGCCTACGAGCAGTACTTC. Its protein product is CASRTSGAYEQYF.

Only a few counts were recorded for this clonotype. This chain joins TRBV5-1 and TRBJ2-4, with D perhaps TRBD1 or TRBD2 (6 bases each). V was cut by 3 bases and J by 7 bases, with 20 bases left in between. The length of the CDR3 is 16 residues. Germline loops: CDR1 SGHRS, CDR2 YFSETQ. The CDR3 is CASSWQDSLGRNIQYF. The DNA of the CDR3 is TGCGCCAGCAGCTGGCAGGACAGCCTGGGGAGGAACATTCAGTACTTC.

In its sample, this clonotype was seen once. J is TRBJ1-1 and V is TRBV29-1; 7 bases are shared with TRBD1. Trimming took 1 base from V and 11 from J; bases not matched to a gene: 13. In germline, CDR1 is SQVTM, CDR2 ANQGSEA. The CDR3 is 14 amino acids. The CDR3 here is CSVEVVGQLRRAFF. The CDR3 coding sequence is TGCAGCGTTGAAGTTGTGGGACAGCTAAGGCGGGCTTTCTTT.

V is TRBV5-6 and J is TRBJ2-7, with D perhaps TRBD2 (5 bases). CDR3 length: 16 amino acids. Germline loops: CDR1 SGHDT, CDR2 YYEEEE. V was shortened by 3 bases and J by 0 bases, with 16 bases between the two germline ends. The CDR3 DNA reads TGTGCCAGCAGCTGGGGAGTCGCGAGCATCTCCTACGAGCAGTACTTC. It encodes CASSWGVASISYEQYF.

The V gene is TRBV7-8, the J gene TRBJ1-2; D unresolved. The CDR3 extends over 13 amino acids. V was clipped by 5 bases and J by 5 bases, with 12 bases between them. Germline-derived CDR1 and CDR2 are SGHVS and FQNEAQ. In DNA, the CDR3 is TGTGCCAGCAGCACTAGCTGGTCGTATGGCTACACCTTC. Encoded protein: CASSTSWSYGYTF.